What follows are 14 T cell receptor beta chains derived from one specimen sequenced in a study of CD8 T cells in ankylosing spondylitis. TCRdb recomputed calls from the 5' RACE reads with MiXCR, one row per CDR3 protein. The table includes roughly 260,000 distinct CDR3 sequences, about 19% detected once. The sample consisted of blood, either unsorted or a sorted T cell fraction (not recorded which). These receptors were taken from a male donor with ankylosing spondylitis or in good health (not recorded which).

This clonotype was found a few times. The chain combines TRBV27 with TRBJ1-5; D is perhaps TRBD1 (6 bases). Trimming left V 2 bases short and J 7 bases short, with 12 bases between. The CDR3 sequence is 14 residues long. CDR1 is MNHEY, CDR2 SMNVEV, per germline (reference sequence). The CDR3 DNA sequence: TGTGCCAGCAGTTTAGGACAGTTTAGACAGCCCCAGCATTTT. This translates into CASSLGQFRQPQHF.

This chain links TRBV10-3 with TRBJ2-5; TRBD2 matches 14 bases. Germline lookup yields CDR1 ENHRY and CDR2 SYGVKD. Losses at the gene ends were 5 bases for V and 7 bases for J; bases not matched to a gene: 12. This CDR3 contains 17 residues. The CDR3 bases are TGTGCCATCAGTTCAAGTATGGGGACTAGCGGGAGTGCGACCCAGTACTTC. Translation: CAISSSMGTSGSATQYF.

In this sample, this clonotype turned up a few times. V usage is TRBV5-5 and J usage is TRBJ1-1; D is possibly TRBD1 (5 bases). Between the trimmed V and J ends, which lost 0 bases and 5 bases, there was a span of 17 bases. Germline loops: CDR1 SGHKS, CDR2 YYEKEE (reference sequence). The CDR3 contains 16 residues. CDR3 amino acids: CASSLASAGLVTEAFF. The CDR3 coding sequence is TGTGCCAGCAGCTTGGCTTCCGCAGGGTTGGTTACTGAAGCTTTCTTT.

This clonotype was observed a few times. The chain couples TRBV29-1 to TRBJ2-2, with D unresolved. The CDR3 consists of 11 residues. Germline V CDR1 and CDR2: SQVTM, ANQGSEA. V was trimmed by 7 bases and J by 7 bases, leaving 10 bases between them. CDR3 sequence: CSAQAGGELFF. In nucleotides, the CDR3 is TGCAGCGCCCAGGCTGGCGGGGAGCTGTTTTTT.

Only a few counts were recorded for this clonotype. The chain carries TRBV4-2 and TRBJ2-3; TRBD2 aligns across 14 bases. J gave up 4 bases and V 4 bases, and 10 bases lay outside the gene matches. The germline gives CDR1 LGHNA, CDR2 YNFKEQ. The length of the CDR3 is 18 residues. Written as DNA, the CDR3 is TGTGCCAGCAGCCGAGGGACTAGCGGGGGTACGACAGCAGATACGCAGTATTTT. Amino acid sequence: CASSRGTSGGTTADTQYF.

This clonotype showed up just a few times. The chain combines TRBV20-1 with TRBJ2-4; D possibly corresponds to TRBD2 (7 bases). The germline gives CDR1 DFQATT, CDR2 SNEGSKA (reference sequence). The CDR3 is 15 residues long. V lost 6 bases and J 0 bases, leaving 15 bases between the germline ends. The CDR3 region is CSAYGGTIAKNIQYF. The CDR3 DNA is TGCAGTGCGTACGGGGGGACAATAGCCAAAAACATTCAGTACTTC.

The rearrangement uses TRBV6-5 and TRBJ2-5; TRBD1 aligns across 8 bases. This CDR3 is built from 12 residues. V lost 10 bases and J lost 5; bases outside the gene matches: 6. Germline CDR1 reads MNHEY; CDR2 reads SVGAGI. The CDR3 coding sequence is TGTGCCACCACAGGGGGTGGTGAGACCCAGTACTTC. This encodes CATTGGGETQYF.

The chain couples TRBV10-3 to TRBJ2-7, with TRBD2 identical over 7 bases. J was trimmed by 4 bases and V by 11 bases; bases with no gene match: 5. This CDR3 is built from 11 residues. Germline V gene lookup returns CDR1 ENHRY and CDR2 SYGVKD. The CDR3 DNA reads as TGTGCCGCCGGGGAGGGTTACGAGCAGTACGTC. Protein: CAAGEGYEQYV.

This clonotype was recorded at least ten times. This chain links TRBV6-4 with TRBJ2-1; D gene ambiguous. Trimming shortened V by 5 bases and J by 1 base, and 9 bases separated the two germline ends. Germline CDR1 is MRHNA and CDR2 is SNTAGT. The CDR3 contains 14 residues. CDR3 nucleotides: TGTGCCAGCAGTCCAGAGCAGTCCTACAATGAGCAGTTCTTC. Protein product: CASSPEQSYNEQFF.

The chain combines TRBV7-8 with TRBJ1-1; 8 nucleotides match TRBD1. The ends lost 4 bases at V and 0 bases at J; junction bases unmatched: 4. CDR1 and CDR2 from the germline V gene are SGHVS and FQNEAQ. This CDR3 comprises 15 residues. The CDR3 reads CASSSQDRVNTEAFF. The CDR3, as DNA: TGTGCCAGCAGCTCTCAGGACAGGGTGAACACTGAAGCTTTCTTT.

This chain joins TRBV5-1 and TRBJ2-5, with 7 bases that match TRBD2. The CDR3 is 13 amino acids. The V gene's germline CDR1 is SGHRS and CDR2 YFSETQ. Trimming at V came to 4 bases and at J to 5 bases, leaving 5 bases not matched to a gene. CDR3 residues: CASSPGLSETQYF. CDR3 in DNA: TGCGCCAGCAGCCCGGGACTATCGGAGACCCAGTACTTC.

The chain uses TRBV7-9 and TRBJ1-3; D call uncertain. CDR3 size: 11 residues. Between the trimmed V and J ends, which lost 5 bases and 9 bases, there was a span of 8 bases. Per the germline V gene, CDR1 is SEHNR and CDR2 is FQNEAQ (reference sequence). CDR3 protein: CASSAISTIYF. Here the CDR3 DNA reads TGTGCCAGCAGCGCGATATCCACCATATATTTT.

This clonotype has a count of ten or more. The chain carries TRBV12-3 or TRBV12-4 and TRBJ1-1; D is perhaps TRBD1 (5 bases). Trimming took off 6 bases at V and 4 bases at J, with 12 bases between the two ends. The CDR3 sequence is 13 residues long. The CDR3 here is CASSPGQPTEAFF. The CDR3 coding sequence is TGTGCCAGCAGCCCTGGACAACCCACTGAAGCTTTCTTT.

The chain joins TRBV3-1 to TRBJ2-7; D may be TRBD1 (5 bases). This CDR3 has 14 amino acids. Trimming left V 0 bases short and J 6 bases short, with 12 bases between. The germline V gene has CDR1 LGHDT and CDR2 YNNKEL (reference sequence). CDR3 nucleotide sequence: TGTGCCAGCAGCCAAGATGGGGCTAATGGCGAGCAGTACGTC. Translation gives CASSQDGANGEQYV.